This is a list of T cell receptor beta chains from one sample in a study of T cell repertoires in cytomegalovirus infection. MiXCR, applied by TCRdb to the reads, yields one record per CDR3 protein. The table records 230,000 or so distinct CDR3 sequences, 38% of them present only once. Their antigens are not known. This material consisted of CD8+ T cells from cultured PBMCs, taken from culture after CMV antigen stimulation. The receptors derive from a human donor in good health (CMV status not recorded). Some clones in this sample may be carry-over from other donors' samples. Each CDR3 is given with its conserved first and last residue. Each record gives: clone size, V gene, CDR3 protein. Some rows mark clone size as missing; the rest say once, few, many or name a class of expanded clone.

many | TRBV9 | CASSVSGGYNEQFF
- | TRBV7-6 | CASSLGLAEFNEQFF
many | TRBV7-9 | CASSLPGGRYGVEQYF
few | TRBV30 | CAWTPTGLREQYF
many | TRBV5-1 | CASTRGQGTDTQYF
few | TRBV10-3 | CAISDLDALVGNTIYF
- | TRBV28 | CASSPLQGAYEQYF
many | TRBV28 | CASSPSGSWSYEQYF
few | TRBV6-4 | CASSEGLADTDTQYF
once | TRBV2 | CASSVTDTYEQYF
few | TRBV6-1 | CASIKTGTGGPRDEQFF
once | TRBV7-9 | CASSRTRATNEKLFF
- | TRBV7-4 | CASSMRDTAGDTQYF
once | TRBV25-1 | CASSIGGLEEQYF
few | TRBV7-8 | CASSLEGRRSEAFF
once | TRBV20-1 | CSAGGQGRRETQYF
- | TRBV24-1 | CAIQGGPSYNEQFF
- | TRBV7-8 | CASSLAGQVTNTEAFF
few | TRBV28 | CASSLRTPDRGDYEQYF
- | TRBV27 | CASSLPGRGATEAFF
- | TRBV6-4 | CASSDSINTEAFF
few | TRBV27 | CASSPVPVSYNEQFF
- | TRBV12-3/TRBV12-4 | CASSLLPPGQSNQPQHF
few | TRBV7-8 | CASSLVDEQYF
few | TRBV7-2 | CASSPTRSRTGSRQFF
- | TRBV28 | CASRIPDRRNYQQYF
- | TRBV7-6 | CASSLASENIQYF
few | TRBV7-8 | CASSLEWGGSTEAFF
few | TRBV12-3/TRBV12-4 | CASSLAFLGYGYTF
few | TRBV11-2 | CASSSMWQEKLFF
few | TRBV20-1 | CSASKGSYEQYF
- | TRBV28 | CASSLGGTRYNEQFF
- | TRBV7-9 | CASRLEGDTEAFF
few | TRBV7-8 | CASSSNDGYPSYEQYF
- | TRBV28 | CASGLLQTSGRSGELFF
- | TRBV7-4 | CASSPDWGYTF
- | TRBV10-3 | CATVEQGARNEQFF
many | TRBV28 | CASSLWGGVGGRLNNEQFF
few | TRBV20-1 | CSAEGEGDIYLSSYNEQFF
- | TRBV19 | CATGTRDEKLFF
- | TRBV5-1 | CASSLAVGTGNTEAFF
- | TRBV7-9 | CASSSPSDRSYEQYF
- | TRBV27 | CASSSGTDLTEAFF
- | TRBV19 | CASRGHSYNEQFF
- | TRBV5-4 | CASSLAKGLYGYTF
- | TRBV18 | CASLRRVGNTEAFF
- | TRBV4-1 | CASSQGSGGGYTF
- | TRBV19 | CASSMLVGNQPPHF
once | TRBV12-3/TRBV12-4 | CASSFPSNTGELFF
few | TRBV12-3/TRBV12-4 | CASRGGAGGGNEQFF
few | TRBV2 | CASSEGEYDYTF
few | TRBV7-6 | CASSLQHRYGYTF
- | TRBV6-2/TRBV6-3 | CASSYSDARGEQYF
- | TRBV5-5 | CASTLRWDRLDEQYF
- | TRBV7-6 | CASSANRGLRTEAFF
- | TRBV7-8 | CASSLSGRFLNEQFF
many | TRBV5-1 | CASSLGPNLSSYNSPLHF
few | TRBV28 | CASSFPLERQGIDEQFF
few | TRBV11-2 | CASSPLFGLLNTIYF
many | TRBV2 | CASSEVGNTEAFF